These T cell receptor beta chains were read from a single sample in a study of T cell responses to AZD1222 COVID-19 vaccine. The protocol was immunoSEQ multiplex PCR, while the TCRdb copy is restricted to in-frame clones and leaves out a portion. The sample includes 200,000 or so clones, about 92% of them seen just once. The sample was peripheral blood, taken on day 0 of AZD1222 vaccination. These receptors all stem from an adult in good health. Both conserved end residues are part of each CDR3. The D gene is left open where the match is weak. Clone size is shown for a subset of rows, as once, few, many or a class of expanded clone.

d_gene,j_gene,v_gene,len,abundance,CDR3nt,CDR3aa
-,TRBJ2-2,TRBV19,15,-,TGTGCCAGTAGAAGTACGGACCGCGGGTCCGGGGAGCTGTTTTTT,CASRSTDRGSGELFF
TRBD2,TRBJ2-3,TRBV18,13,-,TGTGCCAGCTCACCAGGGGGGGCAGATACGCAGTATTTT,CASSPGGADTQYF
TRBD1,TRBJ1-5,TRBV2,16,-,TGTGCCAGCAGTCGCCTTAGACAGGGGCCTAGGCAGCCCCAGCATTTT,CASSRLRQGPRQPQHF
-,TRBJ2-2,TRBV6-4,13,large,TGTGCCAGCAGCAAGACTGGTCCCGGGGAGCTGTTTTTT,CASSKTGPGELFF
-,TRBJ1-1,TRBV27,13,-,TGTGCCAGCAGTTTCAAGTTGTTCACTGAAGCTTTCTTT,CASSFKLFTEAFF
-,TRBJ1-2,TRBV27,11,once,TGTGCCACTCTAGGGGGTTATGGCTACACCTTC,CATLGGYGYTF
TRBD1,TRBJ1-4,TRBV4-1,16,few,TGCGCCAGCAGCCAAGACCGCGGCAGGGGGTATGAAAAACTGTTTTTT,CASSQDRGRGYEKLFF
TRBD1,TRBJ1-2,TRBV19,15,-,TGTGCCAGTAGTCTCCTCCCGGGACAGGGCTATGGCTACACCTTC,CASSLLPGQGYGYTF
-,TRBJ2-2,TRBV27,13,-,TGTGCCAGCAGTTCCGGACTACTCGGGGAGCTGTTTTTT,CASSSGLLGELFF
TRBD1,TRBJ2-2,TRBV30,14,-,TGTGCCTGGCAGGGGGCAACGAACACCGGGGAGCTGTTTTTT,CAWQGATNTGELFF
TRBD1,TRBJ2-7,TRBV10-3,13,-,TGTGCCACCGAAGGGGGCACATCCTACGAGCAGTACTTC,CATEGGTSYEQYF
TRBD1,TRBJ2-1,TRBV18,12,-,TGTGCCAGCTCACCAGACAGGGATGAGCAGTTCTTC,CASSPDRDEQFF
TRBD2,TRBJ2-5,TRBV7-7,15,-,TGTGCCAGCAGCCCGGGACTAGCGGGAAAAGAGACCCAGTACTTC,CASSPGLAGKETQYF
TRBD1,TRBJ1-4,TRBV4-1,15,-,TGCGCCAGCAGCTACCCCGGGACAGGGAATGAAAAACTGTTTTTT,CASSYPGTGNEKLFF
TRBD2,TRBJ2-3,TRBV28,15,-,TGTGCCAGCAGTTCTGTAGCGGGGTTCACAGATACGCAGTATTTT,CASSSVAGFTDTQYF
-,TRBJ2-7,TRBV5-4,14,-,TGTGCCAGCAGCTTGTGGTCAGGGACCCACGAGCAGTACTTC,CASSLWSGTHEQYF
-,TRBJ2-1,TRBV6-5,14,once,TGTGCCAGCAGCCTAGTAGCGGCCTACAATGAGCAGTTCTTC,CASSLVAAYNEQFF
-,TRBJ1-5,TRBV5-8,17,-,TGTGCCAGCAGTTTAGTTTTACGGGCCGGGAGGGATCAGCCCCAGCATTTT,CASSLVLRAGRDQPQHF
TRBD2,TRBJ2-3,TRBV7-2,15,once,TGTGCCAGCAGCTTTCGGGGGGGCCAAACAGATACGCAGTATTTT,CASSFRGGQTDTQYF
TRBD2,TRBJ2-5,TRBV2,17,-,TGTGCCAGCAGTGAAAGGGGCCTAGCGGGAGGACAAGAGACCCAGTACTTC,CASSERGLAGGQETQYF
TRBD1,TRBJ2-7,TRBV6-6,14,-,TGTGCCAGCAGTTACCAAGACAGGGACCACGAGCAGTACTTC,CASSYQDRDHEQYF
-,TRBJ2-1,TRBV7-9,16,-,TGTGCCAGCAGCCCCCAACGTGGACAGTGGGATAATGAGCAGTTCTTC,CASSPQRGQWDNEQFF
-,TRBJ1-1,TRBV30,13,-,TGTGCCTGGAGTGTCTATATGAACACTGAAGCTTTCTTT,CAWSVYMNTEAFF
-,TRBJ2-7,TRBV7-9,17,-,TGTGCCAGCAGCTTAGGTTTATCGTGGGAAAACTCCTACGAGCAGTACTTC,CASSLGLSWENSYEQYF
-,TRBJ2-7,TRBV7-6,15,-,TGTGCCAGCAGCCAACGCCCGACAGTTTCCTACGAGCAGTACTTC,CASSQRPTVSYEQYF
-,TRBJ1-1,TRBV5-6,15,few,TGTGCCAGCAGCTTGGGAGCGACGATGAACACTGAAGCTTTCTTT,CASSLGATMNTEAFF
-,TRBJ2-1,TRBV2,15,-,TGTGCCAGCAGTTTCCGGGGACCCGGCCGGGGGGAGCAGTTCTTC,CASSFRGPGRGEQFF
-,TRBJ2-2,TRBV2,16,-,TGTGCCAGCAGTGACTCTAGTTCCCCGGACACCGGGGAGCTGTTTTTT,CASSDSSSPDTGELFF
-,TRBJ1-6,TRBV6-5,15,-,TGTGCCAGCAGTCATCAGTGGATTCCGAATTCACCCCTCCACTTT,CASSHQWIPNSPLHF
-,TRBJ1-4,TRBV5-1,16,-,TGCGCCAGCAGCCCGGCGGGCAGGGAGCTTAATGAAAAACTGTTTTTT,CASSPAGRELNEKLFF
-,TRBJ1-5,TRBV7-2,13,-,TGTGCCAGCAGCTTACGAGGGGAACAGCCCCAGCATTTT,CASSLRGEQPQHF
-,TRBJ1-4,TRBV10-1,14,few,TGCGCCAGCGCCCAGAAGTTAACTAATGAAAAACTGTTTTTT,CASAQKLTNEKLFF